One and the same sample provided the 19 T cell receptor beta chains below, sequenced in a study of CD8 T cells in Susac syndrome. An input of roughly 0.45 to 1 ug of RNA was subjected to reverse transcription using random hexamers. TCRdb re-called the immunoSEQ multiplex PCR reads through MiXCR, storing one row per CDR3 protein. This sample has tens of thousands of distinct CDR3 sequences, with about 96% found just once. The sequenced sample consisted of CD8+ T cells from PBMCs. These TCRs come from a human donor with Susac syndrome.

This chain links TRBV30 with TRBJ1-6, with D unclear. CDR3 size: 15 residues. V was clipped by 3 bases and J by 10 bases, with 19 bases between them. Germline V gives CDR1 GTSNPN, CDR2 SVGIG (reference sequence). CDR3 nucleotide sequence: TGTGCCTGGAGAACTGGACGGCGAGCCCAGTCACCCCTCCACTTT. It specifies CAWRTGRRAQSPLHF.

The rearrangement uses TRBV14 and TRBJ2-5, with D hard to call. The CDR3 runs to 13 residues. From germline, CDR1 is SGHDN and CDR2 FVKESK. V shed 2 bases and J shed 4 bases, with 8 bases lying between them. Written as DNA, the CDR3 is TGTGCCAGCAGCCAAAATCTCCGAGAGACCCAGTACTTC. Its protein product is CASSQNLRETQYF.

This chain links TRBV4-2 with TRBJ2-2; weak D call: TRBD1 (5 bases). Between the trimmed V and J ends, which lost 0 bases and 0 bases, there was a span of 14 bases. The CDR3 runs to 18 residues. Germline V CDR1 and CDR2: LGHNA, YNFKEQ. The CDR3 DNA sequence: TGTGCCAGCAGCCAAGATGTACGACAGCTTGCGAACACCGGGGAGCTGTTTTTT. This encodes CASSQDVRQLANTGELFF.

V usage is TRBV27 and J usage is TRBJ1-2, with D tentatively TRBD1 (6 bases). V dropped 4 bases and J dropped 4 bases, with 19 bases sitting between them. CDR1 is MNHEY, CDR2 SMNVEV, per germline (reference sequence). This CDR3 has 16 residues. The CDR3 here is CASSSDSQGLGYGYTF. As DNA, the CDR3 is TGTGCCAGCAGTTCAGACTCACAGGGCCTAGGCTATGGCTACACCTTC.

The chain carries TRBV20-1 and TRBJ2-5; 14 bases are shared with TRBD2. This CDR3 has 16 residues. Unmatched junction bases numbered 11, after V lost 6 bases and J lost 5 bases. CDR1 is DFQATT and CDR2 is SNEGSKA in the germline V gene (reference sequence). The CDR3: CSAPGLAGAPGETQYF. CDR3 bases: TGCAGTGCCCCGGGACTAGCGGGGGCCCCGGGGGAGACCCAGTACTTC.

The chain has TRBV20-1 and TRBJ2-1, with D tentatively TRBD2 (5 bases). Trimming stripped 6 bases from V and 1 base from J, with 19 bases between. The CDR3 sequence is 16 residues long. Looked up from germline, CDR1 is DFQATT and CDR2 is SNEGSKA (reference sequence). The CDR3 loop is CSADHAGVLSYNEQFF. The DNA of the CDR3 is TGCAGTGCCGATCACGCCGGGGTCCTATCCTACAATGAGCAGTTCTTC.

The V gene is TRBV6-6, the J gene TRBJ2-7; weak D call: TRBD2 (6 bases). With 2 bases removed from V and 5 bases from J, the gap between germline ends came to 13 bases. The CDR3 is 14 amino acids. Germline CDR1 reads MNHNY; CDR2 reads SVGAGI (reference sequence). The DNA for the CDR3 is TGTGCCAGCAGTTACGAGCGGGTAAGGGACGAGCAGTACTTC. This encodes CASSYERVRDEQYF.

This chain joins TRBV6-6 and TRBJ2-7, with 7 positions matching TRBD1. CDR1 and CDR2 (germline): MNHNY, SVGAGI (reference sequence). The CDR3 is made up of 15 amino acids. The V and J ends lost 5 bases and 2 bases, in that order; junction bases with no gene match: 9. As DNA, the CDR3 is TGTGCCAGCAGTCCCCAGGACAGGTTCCCCTACGAGCAGTACTTC. Translated: CASSPQDRFPYEQYF.

V gene TRBV29-1 combines with J gene TRBJ1-1; 10 bases agree with TRBD1. V lost 7 bases and J lost 0; bases outside the gene matches: 8. Germline CDR1 and CDR2: SQVTM and ANQGSEA. The CDR3 covers 15 residues. This CDR3 is CSGDRGRNMNTEAFF. The CDR3, as DNA: TGCAGCGGGGACAGGGGCCGGAACATGAACACTGAAGCTTTCTTT.

This clonotype was counted a single time. The chain joins TRBV20-1 to TRBJ2-3; 10 bases agree with TRBD2. Unmatched junction bases numbered 14, after V lost 2 bases and J lost 3 bases. Germline lookup yields CDR1 DFQATT and CDR2 SNEGSKA (reference sequence). The CDR3 spans 18 residues. The CDR3 reads CSARPANQAGGRTDTQYF. CDR3 bases: TGCAGTGCTAGACCCGCCAATCAAGCGGGGGGGCGGACAGATACGCAGTATTTT.

The chain has TRBV30 and TRBJ1-1; 7 positions agree with TRBD1. This CDR3 has 11 residues. Germline CDR1 GTSNPN, CDR2 SVGIG (reference sequence). V lost 5 bases, J lost 6 bases, and 3 bases stayed unmatched. CDR3 coding DNA: TGTGCCTGGGGAGACAGGGCTGAAGCTTTCTTT. The encoded protein is CAWGDRAEAFF.

The chain uses TRBV29-1 and TRBJ1-1, with D uncertain. CDR1 and CDR2 from the germline V gene are SQVTM and ANQGSEA. V shed 3 bases and J shed 5 bases, with 10 bases lying between them. This CDR3 is 12 amino acids long. The CDR3: CSVERGKTEAFF. The CDR3 DNA is TGCAGCGTTGAGAGAGGGAAAACTGAAGCTTTCTTT. The full variable domain, its missing parts supplied by reference TRBV29-1 and TRBJ1-1, is SAVISQKPSRDICQRGTSLTIQCQVDSQVTMMFWYRQQPGQSLTLIATANQGSEATYESGFVIDKFPISRPNLTFSTLTVSNMSPEDSSIYLCSVERGKTEAFFGQGTRLTVV.

This clonotype was found once. The chain employs TRBV20-1 and TRBJ1-4; no clear D gene. Germline lookup yields CDR1 DFQATT and CDR2 SNEGSKA (reference sequence). The CDR3 covers 14 residues. V was clipped by 3 bases and J by 4 bases, with 12 bases between them. The CDR3 DNA reads as TGCAGTGCTAGCGGGAGGAGGGTTAATGAAAAACTGTTTTTT. Encoded protein: CSASGRRVNEKLFF.

This rearrangement joins TRBV11-2 to TRBJ1-2, with TRBD1 matching 7 bases. CDR3 size: 13 residues. The germline V gene has CDR1 SGHAT and CDR2 FQNNGV. Germline trimming cut 1 base from V and 8 bases from J; bases unmatched to any gene: 4. The CDR3 region has the DNA TGTGCCAGCAGCTTAGGGACAGGAGAAGGCTACACCTTC. Translating it yields CASSLGTGEGYTF.

The rearrangement joins TRBV7-2 to TRBJ2-2; 9 bases match TRBD2. Germline CDR1 reads SGHTA; CDR2 reads FQGNSA. The ends lost 6 bases at V and 3 bases at J; junction bases unmatched: 17. CDR3 length equals 19 residues. For the CDR3, the DNA is TGTGCCAGCAGATCCCTTAGCGGGGGCGGGCTATCGGACACCGGGGAGCTGTTTTTT. Its protein product is CASRSLSGGGLSDTGELFF.

The chain carries TRBV7-9 and TRBJ1-2, with 7 bases identical to TRBD1. The CDR3 loop spans 16 amino acids. Germline loops: CDR1 SEHNR, CDR2 FQNEAQ (reference sequence). V was clipped by 5 bases and J by 5 bases; unmatched bases: 14. The DNA for the CDR3 is TGTGCCAGCAGCCGGAGCGAGGGGGCGACCGTTTATGGCTACACCTTC. Amino acids: CASSRSEGATVYGYTF.

V is TRBV7-8 and J is TRBJ2-1, with 8 bases identical to TRBD1. Germline-derived CDR1 and CDR2 are SGHVS and FQNEAQ. The CDR3 is made up of 15 amino acids. Unmatched junction bases numbered 11, after V lost 7 bases and J lost 6 bases. CDR3 bases: TGTGCCAGCATCGAACCTGGGACAGGTTTCAATGAGCAGTTCTTC. This translates into CASIEPGTGFNEQFF.

The J gene is TRBJ1-3, the V gene TRBV12-3 or TRBV12-4; a possible D gene is TRBD1 (6 bases). V shed 5 bases and J shed 4 bases, with 18 bases lying between them. This CDR3 is built from 16 residues. Here the CDR3 DNA reads TGTGCCAGCAGTCATGCAGGGGAGCTGCTCGGAAACACCATATATTTT. This translates into CASSHAGELLGNTIYF.

Here the CDR3 DNA reads TGCGCCAGCAGCCAGCAACAGGGGCACCAAGAGACCCAGTACTTC. Translation gives CASSQQQGHQETQYF. This rearrangement joins TRBV4-3 to TRBJ2-5, with 7 positions matching TRBD1. V gave up 3 bases and J gave up 0 bases; unmatched junction bases: 4. Germline CDR1 LGHNA, CDR2 YSLEER. The CDR3 has 15 amino acids.